This TCR beta chain was obtained from a study of beta chain features in type 1 diabetes. This clone was counted only a few times. The study reverse transcribed the entire isolated RNA, so it sequenced expressed TCRB transcripts. Only in-frame clones appear in the TCRdb table, and some are missing; sequencing was by immunoSEQ multiplex PCR. The table has around 300,000 clones, approximately 8.1% seen once; the top ten hold approximately 0.93%. Trimming cost V 1 base and J 1 base, with 8 bases left between them. Germline V gene sequence: CDR1 SGHTA, CDR2 FQGNSA. This CDR3 has 14 amino acids. The chain has TRBV7-2 and TRBJ2-7; D gene unclear. The sample consisted of central memory CD4+ T cells from blood. The clonotype comes from a woman between 18 and 29 years old in good health. In nucleotides, the CDR3 is TGTGCCAGCAGCTTAGTTATTTCGTCCTACGAGCAGTACTTC. It codes for CASSLVISSYEQYF.